Listed below are T cell receptor beta chains from one sample, sequenced in a study of cytomegalovirus exposure and HLA in healthy donors. Produced via immunoSEQ multiplex PCR; TCRdb's table is partial and in-frame only. Among about 180,000 clones listed, about 80% were seen once. The sequencing sample was made of PBMCs. These receptors all come from a middle-aged woman in good health and CMV-seronegative. CDR3s include the opening cysteine and the closing phenylalanine or tryptophan. A D gene is named only where the DNA matches it firmly. The size entry is marked missing in some rows and otherwise reads once, few, many or a size class.

v_call	j_call	d_call	clone_size	cdr3_aa	cdr3_nt
TRBV15	TRBJ1-2	TRBD1	.	CATSSNRGLTGYTF	TGTGCCACCAGCAGTAACAGGGGCCTGACGGGCTACACCTTC
TRBV4-1	TRBJ2-7	TRBD2	.	CASSPGRGGVYEQYF	TGCGCCAGCAGCCCCGGGAGGGGGGGCGTTTACGAGCAGTACTTC
TRBV5-1	TRBJ2-5	TRBD1	.	CASSPRGLPGETQYF	TGCGCCAGCAGCCCAAGGGGGCTCCCAGGGGAGACCCAGTACTTC
TRBV18	TRBJ2-5	.	once	CASSGGRAYF	TGTGCCAGCTCCGGGGGGCGAGCGTACTTC
TRBV9	TRBJ2-7	TRBD1	once	CASSTQTGQGAYEQYF	TGTGCCAGCAGCACCCAAACGGGACAGGGGGCTTACGAGCAGTACTTC
TRBV5-1	TRBJ2-3	TRBD2	.	CASSPAPGLAGVQLDTQYF	TGCGCCAGCAGCCCTGCCCCGGGACTAGCGGGAGTTCAGTTAGATACGCAGTATTTT
TRBV5-4	TRBJ2-1	.	.	CASSFIYGYNEQFF	TGTGCCAGCAGCTTCATCTACGGCTACAATGAGCAGTTCTTC
TRBV9	TRBJ2-4	.	once	CASSPPHREGKNIQYF	TGTGCCAGCAGCCCGCCCCACAGGGAAGGCAAAAACATTCAGTACTTC
TRBV4-1	TRBJ1-1	.	.	CASSQDASLGRRTEAFF	TGCGCCAGCAGCCAAGACGCCTCCCTGGGGAGACGCACTGAAGCTTTCTTT
TRBV5-1	TRBJ2-1	TRBD2	.	CASSYGLAGDLEQFF	TGCGCCAGCAGCTACGGACTAGCGGGGGATCTGGAGCAGTTCTTC
TRBV9	TRBJ2-5	.	.	CASSEGSILYQETQYF	TGTGCCAGCAGCGAGGGGTCTATCCTGTACCAAGAGACCCAGTACTTC
TRBV4-1	TRBJ1-6	TRBD1	.	CASSQETGTGASPLHF	TGCGCCAGCAGCCAAGAAACCGGGACAGGGGCTTCACCCCTCCACTTT
TRBV7-8	TRBJ1-5	TRBD1	.	CASSLAGTDSNQPQHF	TGTGCCAGCAGCTTAGCCGGGACAGACAGCAATCAGCCCCAGCATTTT
TRBV5-1	TRBJ1-3	.	.	CASSLDPAGSGNTIYF	TGCGCCAGCAGCTTGGACCCCGCAGGGTCTGGAAACACCATATATTTT
TRBV6-6	TRBJ2-1	TRBD1	.	CASSYLRAGGNEQFF	TGTGCCAGCAGCTATCTGAGGGCAGGGGGCAATGAGCAGTTCTTC
TRBV10-3	TRBJ1-2	TRBD1	few	CAISPGQGRGYTF	TGTGCCATCAGTCCGGGACAGGGGAGAGGCTACACCTTC
TRBV27	TRBJ1-5	.	.	CASSSGRSNQPQHF	TGTGCCAGCAGTTCCGGCAGGTCAAATCAGCCCCAGCATTTT
TRBV7-8	TRBJ1-5	.	.	CASSQDTWQPQHF	TGTGCCAGCAGTCAGGACACCTGGCAGCCCCAGCATTTT
TRBV6-1	TRBJ2-7	.	few	CASSEGLARGYEQYF	TGTGCCAGCAGTGAAGGCCTAGCAAGAGGCTACGAGCAGTACTTC
TRBV27	TRBJ2-7	TRBD2	.	CASSLSGLAGVSSYEQYF	TGTGCCAGCAGTTTATCGGGACTAGCGGGAGTTAGCTCCTACGAGCAGTACTTC
TRBV5-6	TRBJ2-1	TRBD2	.	CASSSGLAVYNEQFF	TGTGCCAGCAGTTCCGGACTAGCGGTTTACAATGAGCAGTTCTTC
TRBV4-2	TRBJ2-5	TRBD2	.	CASSPSGRTEETQYF	TGTGCCAGCAGCCCTAGCGGGAGGACGGAAGAGACCCAGTACTTC
TRBV25-1	TRBJ1-2	TRBD1	.	CASSAPDRVRGGYTF	TGTGCCAGCAGTGCCCCCGACAGGGTGAGGGGGGGCTACACCTTC
TRBV27	TRBJ1-2	.	.	CASSLSANDPNYGYTF	TGTGCCAGCAGTTTATCGGCAAACGATCCTAACTATGGCTACACCTTC
TRBV5-1	TRBJ1-3	.	.	CASSPGGVGNTIYF	TGCGCCAGCAGCCCTGGAGGGGTTGGAAACACCATATATTTT
TRBV4-2	TRBJ2-5	TRBD2	.	CASSQDIAGGLQETQYF	TGTGCCAGCAGCCAAGACATAGCGGGGGGGCTTCAAGAGACCCAGTACTTC
TRBV27	TRBJ1-5	TRBD1	.	CASSSQGGNQPQHF	TGTGCCAGCAGTTCACAGGGGGGGAATCAGCCCCAGCATTTT
TRBV30	TRBJ1-1	.	few	CAGRGDTEAFF	TGTGCGGGGAGGGGCGACACTGAAGCTTTCTTT
TRBV19	TRBJ2-6	.	once	CASARPGNSGANVLTF	TGTGCCAGTGCCCGTCCAGGGAACTCTGGGGCCAACGTCCTGACTTTC
TRBV6-4	TRBJ2-7	TRBD2	.	CASTLLAPRPFLQEQYF	TGTGCCAGCACCCTACTAGCGCCGCGCCCTTTCCTTCAGGAGCAGTACTTC
TRBV4-3	TRBJ2-7	TRBD2	.	CASSQEATSGSYEQYF	TGCGCCAGCAGCCAAGAAGCGACTAGCGGGAGCTACGAGCAGTACTTC
TRBV11-3	TRBJ1-4	.	once	CASSLGRYNEKLFF	TGTGCCAGCAGCTTAGGGAGGTATAATGAAAAACTGTTTTTT
TRBV6-5	TRBJ1-5	.	.	CASRSDRTSNQPQHF	TGTGCCAGCAGATCCGACAGGACGAGCAATCAGCCCCAGCATTTT
TRBV5-6	TRBJ2-3	TRBD1	.	CASSYTRGPGTDTQYF	TGTGCCAGCAGCTATACCAGGGGGCCCGGGACAGATACGCAGTATTTT
TRBV19	TRBJ2-2	.	.	CASKPPGNTGELFF	TGTGCCAGTAAGCCCCCGGGGAACACCGGGGAGCTGTTTTTT
TRBV20-1	TRBJ2-7	.	once	CSAGQSYEQYF	TGCAGCGCAGGACAGAGCTACGAGCAGTACTTC
TRBV2	TRBJ2-4	.	.	CASSDTRLAKNIQYF	TGTGCCAGCAGTGATACCAGGCTAGCCAAAAACATTCAGTACTTC
TRBV5-4	TRBJ1-3	.	.	CASSLAGISGNTIYF	TGTGCCAGCAGCTTGGCGGGTATCTCTGGAAACACCATATATTTT
TRBV7-6	TRBJ1-4	TRBD1	.	CASSLSSQGENEKLFF	TGTGCCAGCAGCTTAAGTAGTCAGGGGGAAAATGAAAAACTGTTTTTT
TRBV30	TRBJ1-2	.	.	CAWSASRNYGYTF	TGTGCCTGGAGTGCGTCCAGGAACTATGGCTACACCTTC
TRBV27	TRBJ2-6	.	.	CASSLVGAGANVLTF	TGTGCCAGCTCCCTAGTCGGTGCTGGGGCCAACGTCCTGACTTTC
TRBV7-9	TRBJ1-2	TRBD1	.	CASSSFTGVGYTF	TGTGCCAGCAGCTCCTTCACAGGGGTTGGCTACACCTTC
TRBV5-1	TRBJ1-3	TRBD1	few	CASSSGQPIDSGNTIYF	TGCGCCAGCAGCTCGGGACAGCCTATAGACTCTGGAAACACCATATATTTT
TRBV27	TRBJ2-7	.	.	CASSRDAHYEQYF	TGTGCCAGCAGCAGGGATGCGCACTACGAGCAGTACTTC
TRBV2	TRBJ1-3	TRBD1	once	CASSAGTDSGNTIYF	TGTGCCAGCAGCGCAGGGACAGACTCTGGAAACACCATATATTTT
TRBV5-4	TRBJ2-3	TRBD2	.	CASSPTLLTSGRTDTQYF	TGTGCCAGCAGCCCGACCCTGCTGACTAGCGGGAGAACAGATACGCAGTATTTT
TRBV11-2	TRBJ2-5	TRBD1	.	CASSFTGEETQYF	TGTGCCAGCAGCTTCACAGGGGAAGAGACCCAGTACTTC
TRBV13	TRBJ1-1	.	.	CASSETEGGDTEAFF	TGTGCCAGCAGCGAGACAGAAGGTGGTGACACTGAAGCTTTCTTT
TRBV5-1	TRBJ1-2	.	many	CASSLGADRGYTF	TGCGCCAGCAGCCTGGGGGCCGACAGGGGCTACACCTTC
TRBV29-1	TRBJ2-1	.	once	CSAPRTDYNEQFF	TGCAGCGCCCCGAGGACAGACTACAATGAGCAGTTCTTC
TRBV21-1	TRBJ1-3	.	.	CASSTGTVVNTIYF	TGTGCCAGCAGTACCGGGACAGTGGTTAACACCATATATTTT
TRBV6-1	TRBJ2-3	TRBD1	.	CASGQGTSTDTQYF	TGTGCCTCGGGACAGGGGACTAGCACAGATACGCAGTATTTT